This is a list of T cell receptor beta chains from one sample in a study of cytomegalovirus exposure and HLA in healthy donors. Generated by immunoSEQ multiplex PCR, the TCRdb table keeps only in-frame clones and is missing some. The sample holds 150,000 to 200,000 clones, approximately 72% seen once. Material for sequencing was PBMCs. Receptors originate from a human donor in good health. Each CDR3 is given with its conserved first and last residue. The D gene is left open where the match is weak. Where a row states a size, it is once, few, many or the class of an expanded clone; other rows omit it.

d_gene: TRBD1; v_gene: TRBV11-3; abundance: NA; CDR3aa: CASSFDRGTEAFF
d_gene: NA; v_gene: TRBV7-2; abundance: NA; CDR3aa: CASSLSPEGRGAFF
d_gene: TRBD1; v_gene: TRBV9; abundance: NA; CDR3aa: CASSVGTGESYEQYF
d_gene: NA; v_gene: TRBV4-2; abundance: NA; CDR3aa: CASSQDRGSLTQYF
d_gene: TRBD1; v_gene: TRBV4-1; abundance: NA; CDR3aa: CASSQVYRGPSTDTQYF
d_gene: NA; v_gene: TRBV19; abundance: NA; CDR3aa: CASKDIPASNYGYTF
d_gene: TRBD1; v_gene: TRBV6-1; abundance: large; CDR3aa: CASSGTGGSYEQYF
d_gene: NA; v_gene: TRBV5-4; abundance: NA; CDR3aa: CASSLGSRVGQTQYF
d_gene: NA; v_gene: TRBV7-3; abundance: NA; CDR3aa: CASSLVAGGEQFF
d_gene: TRBD2; v_gene: TRBV12-5; abundance: once; CDR3aa: CASGLATSLAGGSYGQYF
d_gene: TRBD2; v_gene: TRBV27; abundance: few; CDR3aa: CASSLGSGDQETQYF
d_gene: TRBD1; v_gene: TRBV9; abundance: few; CDR3aa: CASSVDKGAHEQYF
d_gene: NA; v_gene: TRBV7-2; abundance: NA; CDR3aa: CASSLVSRHSGNTIYF
d_gene: TRBD1; v_gene: TRBV6-5; abundance: NA; CDR3aa: CASSSPTGQFNEQFF
d_gene: NA; v_gene: TRBV28; abundance: NA; CDR3aa: CASSPPSFGTDTQYF
d_gene: NA; v_gene: TRBV10-3; abundance: NA; CDR3aa: CAISESGTEKLFF
d_gene: NA; v_gene: TRBV29-1; abundance: few; CDR3aa: CSVGKGESSYEQYF
d_gene: TRBD1; v_gene: TRBV7-6; abundance: NA; CDR3aa: CASSVGTGHYEQYF
d_gene: NA; v_gene: TRBV6-1; abundance: NA; CDR3aa: CASSEVQGQTYEQYF
d_gene: TRBD1; v_gene: TRBV5-1; abundance: NA; CDR3aa: CASSPTGNPNEKLFF
d_gene: NA; v_gene: TRBV9; abundance: NA; CDR3aa: CASSPGPSSERLAKNIQYF
d_gene: TRBD2; v_gene: TRBV14; abundance: NA; CDR3aa: CASSQDGDSGVTGELFF
d_gene: TRBD2; v_gene: TRBV2; abundance: NA; CDR3aa: CASRSFRDYSNTGELFF
d_gene: NA; v_gene: TRBV5-4; abundance: few; CDR3aa: CASSLGAGYSGNTIYF
d_gene: TRBD2; v_gene: TRBV15; abundance: NA; CDR3aa: CATSSRLAGGQETQYF
d_gene: TRBD1; v_gene: TRBV18; abundance: NA; CDR3aa: CASSTGQGALVDTEAFF
d_gene: TRBD2; v_gene: TRBV5-1; abundance: NA; CDR3aa: CASTQLAGGSEQYF
d_gene: NA; v_gene: TRBV2; abundance: NA; CDR3aa: CASRTRGHQETQYF
d_gene: NA; v_gene: TRBV11-3; abundance: NA; CDR3aa: CASSTHRAGEQYF
d_gene: TRBD2; v_gene: TRBV4-1; abundance: NA; CDR3aa: CASSQGSGGNTGELFF
d_gene: NA; v_gene: TRBV6-1; abundance: NA; CDR3aa: CASSEASGNTGELFF
d_gene: TRBD1; v_gene: TRBV5-1; abundance: NA; CDR3aa: CASSLGQGGGELFF
d_gene: TRBD1; v_gene: TRBV7-8; abundance: NA; CDR3aa: CASSSRTGSNTGELFF
d_gene: NA; v_gene: TRBV7-8; abundance: NA; CDR3aa: CASSLGPTVFAEAFF
d_gene: NA; v_gene: TRBV7-6; abundance: NA; CDR3aa: CASSPGRGGKLFF
d_gene: NA; v_gene: TRBV7-2; abundance: NA; CDR3aa: CASSFRGTRTDTQYF
d_gene: TRBD1; v_gene: TRBV25-1; abundance: few; CDR3aa: CASSDLRTGGYGYTF
d_gene: TRBD1; v_gene: TRBV5-6; abundance: few; CDR3aa: CASSPTGEGTDTQYF
d_gene: NA; v_gene: TRBV5-1; abundance: once; CDR3aa: CASSLDRAEQYF
d_gene: TRBD1; v_gene: TRBV18; abundance: few; CDR3aa: CASSPRTGNEQYF
d_gene: TRBD1; v_gene: TRBV6-1; abundance: NA; CDR3aa: CASSVLGQATDTQYF
d_gene: TRBD1; v_gene: TRBV5-1; abundance: once; CDR3aa: CASRGTGFEETQYF
d_gene: TRBD1; v_gene: TRBV5-4; abundance: NA; CDR3aa: CASSSRDRDYTGELFF
d_gene: NA; v_gene: TRBV5-1; abundance: NA; CDR3aa: CASSFGRGIEGLNYGYTF
d_gene: NA; v_gene: TRBV12-5; abundance: few; CDR3aa: CASGLGHGGDTQYF
d_gene: TRBD1; v_gene: TRBV7-9; abundance: NA; CDR3aa: CASSLDRGHDYGYTF
d_gene: NA; v_gene: TRBV7-2; abundance: few; CDR3aa: CASSQTSQGQQPQHF